The present T cell receptor beta chain was sequenced within a study of T cell repertoires in cytomegalovirus infection. The wider study: Both CMV infection and a matching HLA type were indicated by public TCR beta signatures.

MiXCR, applied by TCRdb to the reads, yields one record per CDR3 protein. This sample has about 570,000 distinct CDR3 sequences, with 40% found just once. The CDR3 runs to 16 residues. Trimming shortened V by 4 bases and J by 8 bases, and 21 bases separated the two germline ends. Germline lookup yields CDR1 SGHVS and CDR2 FQNEAQ. Turning to this clonotype: Its cognate antigen is unknown.

The sequence was obtained from a human donor in good health (CMV status not recorded). Some clones in this sample may be carry-over from other donors' samples. The V and J genes are TRBV7-8 and TRBJ1-3; D is unresolved. The source material was cultured PBMCs, sampled from culture after CMV antigen stimulation. CDR3 coding DNA: TGTGCCAGCAGCTCCTGGGCCTCTCGCGGGGTAGACACCATATATTTT. This gives the protein CASSSWASRGVDTIYF. Full variable domain (outside the CDR3, taken from reference TRBV7-8 and TRBJ1-3): GAGVSQSPRYKVAKRGQDVALRCDPISGHVSLFWYQQALGQGPEFLTYFQNEAQLDKSGLPSDRFFAERPEGSVSTLKIQRTQQEDSAVYLCASSSWASRGVDTIYFGEGSWLTVV.